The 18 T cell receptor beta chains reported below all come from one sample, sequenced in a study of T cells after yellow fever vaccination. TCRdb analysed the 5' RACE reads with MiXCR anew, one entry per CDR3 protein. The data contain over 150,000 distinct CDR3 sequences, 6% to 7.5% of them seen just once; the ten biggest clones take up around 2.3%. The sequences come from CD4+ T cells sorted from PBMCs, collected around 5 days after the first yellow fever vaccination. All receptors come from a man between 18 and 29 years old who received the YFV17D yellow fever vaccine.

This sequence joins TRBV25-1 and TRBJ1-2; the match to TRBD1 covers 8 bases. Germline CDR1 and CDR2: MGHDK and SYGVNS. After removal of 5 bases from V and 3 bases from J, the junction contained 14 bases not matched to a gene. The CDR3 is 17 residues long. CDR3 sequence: CASSHPTGDRVDYGYTF. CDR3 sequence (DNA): TGTGCCAGCAGTCACCCGACAGGGGACCGAGTGGACTATGGCTACACCTTC.

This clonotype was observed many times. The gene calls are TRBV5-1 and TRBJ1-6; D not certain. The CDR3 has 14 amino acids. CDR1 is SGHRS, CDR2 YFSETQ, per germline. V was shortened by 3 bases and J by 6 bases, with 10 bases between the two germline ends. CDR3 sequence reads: CASSSHGSNSPLHF. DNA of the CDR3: TGCGCCAGCAGCTCCCATGGATCTAATTCACCCCTCCACTTT.

The CDR3 nucleotides read TGCGCCAGCAGCTCCCGGGACAGCCTATACAATGAGCAGTTCTTC. Translated: CASSSRDSLYNEQFF. The chain joins TRBV5-1 to TRBJ2-1, with 7 positions matching TRBD1. The CDR3 runs 15 residues. With 3 bases clipped from V and 4 bases from J, the junction kept 7 bases outside the gene matches. Germline CDR1 is SGHRS and CDR2 is YFSETQ.

The CDR3 nucleotides are TGCGCCAGCAGCTTGGGTCCAGGGACCGGGGCCAACGTCCTGACTTTC. Amino acid sequence: CASSLGPGTGANVLTF. The J gene is TRBJ2-6, the V gene TRBV5-1, with D perhaps matching TRBD1 or TRBD2 (5 bases each). Trimming removed 0 bases at V and 4 bases at J, with 11 bases between. Germline V CDR1 and CDR2: SGHRS, YFSETQ. The CDR3 loop spans 16 amino acids.

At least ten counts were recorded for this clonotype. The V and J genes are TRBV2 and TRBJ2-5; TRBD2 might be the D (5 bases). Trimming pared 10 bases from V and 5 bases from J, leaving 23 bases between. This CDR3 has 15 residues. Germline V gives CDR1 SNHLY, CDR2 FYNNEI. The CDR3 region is CATGMLGLTGETQYF. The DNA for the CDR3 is TGTGCCACCGGGATGTTGGGCCTAACGGGCGAGACCCAGTACTTC.

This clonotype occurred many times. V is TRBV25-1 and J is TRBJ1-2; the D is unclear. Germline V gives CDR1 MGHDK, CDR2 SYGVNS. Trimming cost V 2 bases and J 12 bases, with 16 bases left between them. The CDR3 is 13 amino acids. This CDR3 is CASSEGFLGSHTF. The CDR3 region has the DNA TGTGCCAGCAGTGAAGGTTTTTTGGGGAGCCACACCTTC.

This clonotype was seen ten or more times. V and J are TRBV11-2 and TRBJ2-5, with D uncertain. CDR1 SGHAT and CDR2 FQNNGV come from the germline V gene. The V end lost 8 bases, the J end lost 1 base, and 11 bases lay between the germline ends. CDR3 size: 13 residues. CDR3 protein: CASSPSVQETQYF. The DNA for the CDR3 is TGTGCCAGCTCTCCTTCGGTCCAAGAGACCCAGTACTTC.

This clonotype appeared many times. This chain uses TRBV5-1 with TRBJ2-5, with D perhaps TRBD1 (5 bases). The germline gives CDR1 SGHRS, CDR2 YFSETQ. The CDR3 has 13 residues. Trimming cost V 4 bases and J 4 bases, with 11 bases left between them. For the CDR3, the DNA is TGCGCCAGCAGCGGCACAGGTGTAGAGACCCAGTACTTC. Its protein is CASSGTGVETQYF.

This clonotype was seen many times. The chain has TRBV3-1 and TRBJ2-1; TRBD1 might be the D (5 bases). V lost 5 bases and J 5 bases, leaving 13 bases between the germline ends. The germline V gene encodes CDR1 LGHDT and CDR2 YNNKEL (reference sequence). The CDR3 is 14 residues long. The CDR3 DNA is TGTGCCAGCAGCTATTATGGGGCCAACAATGAGCAGTTCTTC. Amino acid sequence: CASSYYGANNEQFF.

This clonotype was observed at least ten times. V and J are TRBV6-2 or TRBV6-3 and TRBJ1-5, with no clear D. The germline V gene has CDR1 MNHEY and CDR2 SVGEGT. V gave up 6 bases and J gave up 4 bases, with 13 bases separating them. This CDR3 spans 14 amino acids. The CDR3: CASSSMAINQPQHF. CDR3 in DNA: TGTGCCAGCAGCTCTATGGCAATAAATCAGCCCCAGCATTTT.

In DNA, the CDR3 is TGTGCCAGCAGTGGCGTAGGGGGGGGAGCAGGGGAGCAGTACGTC. Translated: CASSGVGGGAGEQYV. The chain is built from TRBV6-1 and TRBJ2-7; D may be TRBD2 (7 bases). The CDR3 loop spans 15 amino acids. Trimming removed 4 bases from V and 7 bases from J, with 20 bases in between. The germline gives CDR1 MNHNS, CDR2 SASEGT.

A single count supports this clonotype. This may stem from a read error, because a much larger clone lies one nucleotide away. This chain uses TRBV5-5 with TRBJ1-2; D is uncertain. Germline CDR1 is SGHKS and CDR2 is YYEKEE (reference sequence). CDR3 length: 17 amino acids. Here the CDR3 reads CASSLSQRIGGAYGYNF. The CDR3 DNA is TGTGCCAGCAGCTTGAGTCAGAGGATCGGCGGAGCCTATGGCTACAACTTC.

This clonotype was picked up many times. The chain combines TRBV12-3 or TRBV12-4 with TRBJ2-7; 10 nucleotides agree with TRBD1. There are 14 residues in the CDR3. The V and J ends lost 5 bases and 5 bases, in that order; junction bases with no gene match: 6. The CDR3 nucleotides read TGTGCCAGCAGTAGACAGGGGGCAATAGACGAGCAGTACTTC. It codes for CASSRQGAIDEQYF.

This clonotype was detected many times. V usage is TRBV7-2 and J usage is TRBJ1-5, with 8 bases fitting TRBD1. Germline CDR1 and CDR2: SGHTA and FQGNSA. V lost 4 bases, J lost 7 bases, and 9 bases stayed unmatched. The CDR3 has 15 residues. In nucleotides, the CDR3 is TGTGCCAGCAGCTACTCGGCAGGGGGCTGGCAGCCCCAGCATTTT. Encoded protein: CASSYSAGGWQPQHF.

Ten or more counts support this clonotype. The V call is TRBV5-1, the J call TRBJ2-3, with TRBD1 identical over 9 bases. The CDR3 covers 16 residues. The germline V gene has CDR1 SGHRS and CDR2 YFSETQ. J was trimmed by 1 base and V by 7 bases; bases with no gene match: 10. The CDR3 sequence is CASRDRATWGTDTQYF. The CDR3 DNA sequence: TGCGCCAGCCGGGACAGGGCAACCTGGGGCACAGATACGCAGTATTTT.

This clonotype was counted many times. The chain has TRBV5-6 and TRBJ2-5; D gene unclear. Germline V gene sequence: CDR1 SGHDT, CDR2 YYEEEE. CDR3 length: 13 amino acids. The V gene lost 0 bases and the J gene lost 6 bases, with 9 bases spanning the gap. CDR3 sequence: CASSLEGGQTQYF. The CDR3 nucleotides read TGTGCCAGCAGCTTGGAGGGTGGGCAGACCCAGTACTTC.

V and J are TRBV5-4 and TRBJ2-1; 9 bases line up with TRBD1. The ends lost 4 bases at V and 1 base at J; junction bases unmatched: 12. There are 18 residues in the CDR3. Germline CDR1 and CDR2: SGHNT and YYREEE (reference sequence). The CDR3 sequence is CASSERGVGTGSYNEQFF. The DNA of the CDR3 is TGTGCCAGCAGCGAAAGAGGGGTCGGGACAGGGTCCTACAATGAGCAGTTCTTC.

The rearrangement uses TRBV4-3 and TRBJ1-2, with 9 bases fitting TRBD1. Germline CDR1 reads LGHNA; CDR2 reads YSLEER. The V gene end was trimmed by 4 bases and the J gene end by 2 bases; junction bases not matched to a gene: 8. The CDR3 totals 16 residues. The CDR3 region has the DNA TGCGCCAGCAGCCCAGCACCGGGACAGGGAAACTATGGCTACACCTTC. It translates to CASSPAPGQGNYGYTF.